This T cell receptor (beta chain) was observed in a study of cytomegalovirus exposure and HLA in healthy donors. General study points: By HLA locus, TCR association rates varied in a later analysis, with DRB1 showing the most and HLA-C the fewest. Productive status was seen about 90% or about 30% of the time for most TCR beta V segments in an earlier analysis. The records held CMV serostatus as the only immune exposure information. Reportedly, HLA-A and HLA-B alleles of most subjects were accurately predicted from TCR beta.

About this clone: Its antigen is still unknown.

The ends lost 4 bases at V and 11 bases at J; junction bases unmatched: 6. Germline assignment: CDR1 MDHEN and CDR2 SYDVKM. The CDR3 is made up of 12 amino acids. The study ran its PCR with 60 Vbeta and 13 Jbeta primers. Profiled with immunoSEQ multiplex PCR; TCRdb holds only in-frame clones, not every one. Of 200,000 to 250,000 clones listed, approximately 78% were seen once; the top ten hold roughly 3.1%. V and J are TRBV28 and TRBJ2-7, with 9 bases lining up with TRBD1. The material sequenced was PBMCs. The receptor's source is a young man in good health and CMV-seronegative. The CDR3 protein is CASSSDRGRKYF. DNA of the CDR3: TGTGCCAGCAGTTCGGACAGGGGAAGAAAGTACTTC. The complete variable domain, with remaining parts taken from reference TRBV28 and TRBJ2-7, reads DVKVTQSSRYLVKRTGEKVFLECVQDMDHENMFWYRQDPGLGLRLIYFSYDVKMKEKGDIPEGYSVSREKKERFSLILESASTNQTSMYLCASSSDRGRKYFGPGTRLTVT.